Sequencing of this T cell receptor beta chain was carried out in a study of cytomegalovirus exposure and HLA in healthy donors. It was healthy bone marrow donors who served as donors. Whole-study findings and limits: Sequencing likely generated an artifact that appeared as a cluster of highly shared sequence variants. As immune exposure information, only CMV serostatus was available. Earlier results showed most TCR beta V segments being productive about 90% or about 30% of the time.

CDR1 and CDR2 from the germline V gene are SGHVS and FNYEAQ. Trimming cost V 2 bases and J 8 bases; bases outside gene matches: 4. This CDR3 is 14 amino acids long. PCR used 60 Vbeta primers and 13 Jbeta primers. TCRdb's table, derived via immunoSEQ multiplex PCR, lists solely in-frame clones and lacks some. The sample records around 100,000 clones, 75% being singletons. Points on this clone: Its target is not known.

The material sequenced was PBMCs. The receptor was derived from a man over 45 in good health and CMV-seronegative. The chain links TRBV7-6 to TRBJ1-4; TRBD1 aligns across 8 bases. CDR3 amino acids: CASSLRGQGEKLFF. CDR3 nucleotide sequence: TGTGCCAGCAGCTTACGCGGACAGGGCGAAAAACTGTTTTTT.